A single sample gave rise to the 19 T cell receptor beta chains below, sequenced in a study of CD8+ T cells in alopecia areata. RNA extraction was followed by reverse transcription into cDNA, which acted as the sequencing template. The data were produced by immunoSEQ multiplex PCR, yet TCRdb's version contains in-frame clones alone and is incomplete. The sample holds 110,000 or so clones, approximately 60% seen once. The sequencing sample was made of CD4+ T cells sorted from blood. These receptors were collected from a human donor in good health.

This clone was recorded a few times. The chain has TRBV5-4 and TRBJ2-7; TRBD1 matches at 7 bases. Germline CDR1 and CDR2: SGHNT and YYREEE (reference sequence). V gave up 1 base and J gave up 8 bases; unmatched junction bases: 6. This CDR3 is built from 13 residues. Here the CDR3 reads CASSLQTGAKQYF. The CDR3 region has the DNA TGTGCCAGCAGCTTGCAAACAGGGGCGAAGCAGTACTTC.

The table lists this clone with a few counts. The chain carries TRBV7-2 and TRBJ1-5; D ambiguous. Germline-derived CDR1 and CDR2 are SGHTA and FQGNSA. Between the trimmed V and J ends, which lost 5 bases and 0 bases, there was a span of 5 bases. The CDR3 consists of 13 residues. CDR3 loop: CASSTYSNQPQHF. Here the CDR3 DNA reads TGTGCCAGCAGCACCTATAGCAATCAGCCCCAGCATTTT.

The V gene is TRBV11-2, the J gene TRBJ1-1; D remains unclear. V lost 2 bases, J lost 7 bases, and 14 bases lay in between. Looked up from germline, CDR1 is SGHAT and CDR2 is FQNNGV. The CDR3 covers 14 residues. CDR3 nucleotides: TGTGCCAGCAGCTTAAACGGGATTACTTTTGAAGCTTTCTTT. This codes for CASSLNGITFEAFF.

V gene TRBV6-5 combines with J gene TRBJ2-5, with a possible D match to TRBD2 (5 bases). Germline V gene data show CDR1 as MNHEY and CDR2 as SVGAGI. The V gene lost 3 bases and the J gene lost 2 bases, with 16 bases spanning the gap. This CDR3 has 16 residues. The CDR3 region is CASSYMSASGQETQYF. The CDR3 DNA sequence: TGTGCCAGCAGTTATATGTCTGCGAGCGGACAAGAGACCCAGTACTTC.

The CDR3 DNA is TGTGCCAGCAGCTCCGCTACAGGGATCTATGGCTACACCTTC. Translation gives CASSSATGIYGYTF. The rearrangement links TRBV7-8 to TRBJ1-2; a possible D gene is TRBD1 (6 bases). The germline V gene encodes CDR1 SGHVS and CDR2 FQNEAQ. V was cut by 4 bases and J by 4 bases, with 13 bases left in between. The CDR3 has 14 residues.

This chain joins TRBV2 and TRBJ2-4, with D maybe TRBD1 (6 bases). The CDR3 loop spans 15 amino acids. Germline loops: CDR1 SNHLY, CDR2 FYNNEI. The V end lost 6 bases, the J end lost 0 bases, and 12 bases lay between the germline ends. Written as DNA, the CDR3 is TGTGCCAGCAGCCTAGGGGGTGGAGCCAAAAACATTCAGTACTTC. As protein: CASSLGGGAKNIQYF.

This chain's CDR3 is CSVRKGLNTEAFF. The DNA for the CDR3 is TGCAGCGTCCGCAAGGGGCTCAACACTGAAGCTTTCTTT. The chain carries TRBV29-1 and TRBJ1-1; perhaps TRBD1 as D (5 bases). Trimming removed 6 bases at V and 2 bases at J, with 13 bases between. Germline-derived CDR1 and CDR2 are SQVTM and ANQGSEA. This CDR3 is built from 13 residues.

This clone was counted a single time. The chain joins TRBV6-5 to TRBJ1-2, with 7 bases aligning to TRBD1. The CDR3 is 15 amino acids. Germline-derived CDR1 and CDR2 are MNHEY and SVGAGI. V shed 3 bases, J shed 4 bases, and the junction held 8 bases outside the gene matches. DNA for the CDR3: TGTGCCAGCAGTTATCGACAGGGAAAATCCTATGGCTACACCTTC. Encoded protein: CASSYRQGKSYGYTF.

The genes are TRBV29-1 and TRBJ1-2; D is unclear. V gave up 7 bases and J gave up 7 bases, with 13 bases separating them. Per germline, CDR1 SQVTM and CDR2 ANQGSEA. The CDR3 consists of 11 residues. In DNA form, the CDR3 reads TGCAGCGCTACCGCAAGGGTTGGCTACACCTTC. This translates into CSATARVGYTF. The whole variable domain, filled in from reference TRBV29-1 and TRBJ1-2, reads SAVISQKPSRDICQRGTSLTIQCQVDSQVTMMFWYRQQPGQSLTLIATANQGSEATYESGFVIDKFPISRPNLTFSTLTVSNMSPEDSSIYLCSATARVGYTFGSGTRLTVV.

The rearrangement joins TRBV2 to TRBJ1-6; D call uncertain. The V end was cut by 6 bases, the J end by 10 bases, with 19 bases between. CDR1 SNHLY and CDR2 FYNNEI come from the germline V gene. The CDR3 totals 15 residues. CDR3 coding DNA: TGTGCCAGCAGCAGCGGTTGGACGAGGAGCTCACCCCTCCACTTT. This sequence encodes CASSSGWTRSSPLHF.

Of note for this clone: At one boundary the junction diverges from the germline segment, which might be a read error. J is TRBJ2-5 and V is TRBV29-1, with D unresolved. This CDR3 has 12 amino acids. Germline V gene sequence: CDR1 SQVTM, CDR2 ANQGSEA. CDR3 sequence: CSAKGLQEIQYF. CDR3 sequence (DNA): TGCAGCGCAAAAGGGCTTCAAGAGATCCAGTACTTC.

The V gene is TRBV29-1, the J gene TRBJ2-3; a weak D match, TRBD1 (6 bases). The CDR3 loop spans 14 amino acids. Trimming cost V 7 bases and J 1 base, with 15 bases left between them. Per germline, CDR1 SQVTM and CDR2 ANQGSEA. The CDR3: CSGRRGVGTDTQYF. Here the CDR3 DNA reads TGCAGCGGCCGCAGGGGAGTTGGCACAGATACGCAGTATTTT.

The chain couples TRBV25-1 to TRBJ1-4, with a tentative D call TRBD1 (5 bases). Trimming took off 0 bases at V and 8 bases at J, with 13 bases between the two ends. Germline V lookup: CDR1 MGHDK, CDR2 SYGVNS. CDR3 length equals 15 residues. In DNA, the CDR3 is TGTGCCAGCAGTGAATATGGGGGGTCTATGGAAAAACTGTTTTTT. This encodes CASSEYGGSMEKLFF.

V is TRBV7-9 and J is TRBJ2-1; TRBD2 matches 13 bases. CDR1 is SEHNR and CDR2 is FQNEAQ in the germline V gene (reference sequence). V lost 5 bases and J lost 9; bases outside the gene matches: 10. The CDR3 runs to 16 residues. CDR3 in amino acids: CASSPTSGGADREQFF. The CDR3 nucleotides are TGTGCCAGCAGCCCCACTAGCGGGGGGGCCGACCGTGAGCAGTTCTTC.

The CDR3, as DNA: TGTGCCAGCAGTGAATATACGAGGACCCACGAGCAGTACTTC. Its translation: CASSEYTRTHEQYF. The chain uses TRBV25-1 and TRBJ2-7; D remains unclear. Germline CDR1 and CDR2: MGHDK and SYGVNS. V shed 0 bases and J shed 5 bases, with 11 bases lying between them. This CDR3 comprises 14 residues.

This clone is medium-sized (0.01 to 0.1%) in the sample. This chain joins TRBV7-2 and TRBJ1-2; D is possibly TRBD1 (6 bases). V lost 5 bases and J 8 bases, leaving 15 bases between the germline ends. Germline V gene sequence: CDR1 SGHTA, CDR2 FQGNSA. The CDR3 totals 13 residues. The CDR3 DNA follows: TGTGCCAGCAGCCCAGGGGCAGGGGTAGGCTACACCTTC. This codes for CASSPGAGVGYTF.

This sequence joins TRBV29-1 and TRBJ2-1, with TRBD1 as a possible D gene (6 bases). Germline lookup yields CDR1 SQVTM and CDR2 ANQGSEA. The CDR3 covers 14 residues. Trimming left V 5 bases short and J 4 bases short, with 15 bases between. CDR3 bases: TGCAGCGTTAGATCCGGACAGAGGTACAATGAGCAGTTCTTC. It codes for CSVRSGQRYNEQFF.

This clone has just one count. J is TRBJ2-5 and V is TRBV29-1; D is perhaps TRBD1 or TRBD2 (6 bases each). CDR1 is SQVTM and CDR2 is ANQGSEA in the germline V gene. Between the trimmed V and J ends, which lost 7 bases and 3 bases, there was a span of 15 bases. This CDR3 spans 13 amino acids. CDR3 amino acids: CSGKGGREETQYF. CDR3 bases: TGCAGCGGGAAAGGGGGGAGAGAAGAGACCCAGTACTTC.

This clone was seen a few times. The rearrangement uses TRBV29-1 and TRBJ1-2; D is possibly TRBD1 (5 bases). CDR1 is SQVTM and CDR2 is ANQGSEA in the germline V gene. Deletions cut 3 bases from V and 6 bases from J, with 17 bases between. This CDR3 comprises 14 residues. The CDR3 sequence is CSVDTAGRLHGYTF. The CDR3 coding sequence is TGCAGCGTTGATACAGCAGGGCGGCTTCATGGCTACACCTTC.